A selection of T cell receptor beta chains follows, all from one sample in a study of blood T cell repertoires in COVID-19. Sequencing was performed with immunoSEQ multiplex PCR; in TCRdb, only in-frame clones are kept and a portion is missing. The sample comprises 200,000 to 250,000 clones, approximately 75% of which are singletons, and around 8.8% rests with the top ten. Sequencing input: PBMCs or T cells enriched from blood (not recorded which). The source of these receptors is a man in his forties who had recovered from COVID-19. CDR3s leave out the opening cysteine and the closing phenylalanine or tryptophan. The order of the fields is V gene, J gene, clone size, CDR3 protein. Clone size, where shown, is once, few, many, or a class for clones that have expanded.

TRBV4-1	TRBJ1-5	-	ASSRSPGQRNQPQH
TRBV7-6	TRBJ1-3	few	ASSPGMSGNTIY
TRBV24-1	TRBJ2-3	-	ATNGQGADTQY
TRBV9	TRBJ1-1	-	ASSVDGTGILATEAF
TRBV7-9	TRBJ2-1	-	ASSPLYPGNEQF
TRBV7-3	TRBJ2-3	-	ASSYRDASTDTQY
TRBV19	TRBJ2-7	-	ASSLAGGFSEQY
TRBV27	TRBJ1-1	-	ASKQGDRTEAF
TRBV2	TRBJ1-4	-	ASTQREKLF
TRBV5-1	TRBJ2-5	-	ASSWLGTSGGETQY
TRBV5-6	TRBJ2-1	-	ASSPLDSRTYNEQF
TRBV5-5	TRBJ1-5	few	ASSLATGPWPQH
TRBV23-1	TRBJ1-3	-	ASSPPEGAGSGNTIY
TRBV2	TRBJ2-7	few	ASSGRDRGEQY
TRBV2	TRBJ1-4	-	ASSRSGQLYEKLF
TRBV30	TRBJ1-1	-	AWSVGSVGGTEAF
TRBV19	TRBJ2-2	-	ASSIDLLARRAGELF